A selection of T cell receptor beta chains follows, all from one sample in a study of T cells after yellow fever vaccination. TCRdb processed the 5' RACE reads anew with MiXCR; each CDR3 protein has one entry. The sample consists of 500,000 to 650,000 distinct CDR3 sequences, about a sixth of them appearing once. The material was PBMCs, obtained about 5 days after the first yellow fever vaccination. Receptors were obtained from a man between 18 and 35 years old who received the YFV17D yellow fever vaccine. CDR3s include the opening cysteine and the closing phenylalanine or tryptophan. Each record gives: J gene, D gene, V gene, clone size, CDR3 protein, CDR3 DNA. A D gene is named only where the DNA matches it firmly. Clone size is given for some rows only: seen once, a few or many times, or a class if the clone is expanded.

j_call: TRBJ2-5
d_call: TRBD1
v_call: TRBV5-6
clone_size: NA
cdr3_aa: CASSYTGTDQETQYF
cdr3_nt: TGTGCCAGCAGTTACACCGGGACAGACCAAGAGACCCAGTACTTC

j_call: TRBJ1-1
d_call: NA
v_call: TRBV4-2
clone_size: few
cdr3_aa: CASSRAWVEGNTEAFF
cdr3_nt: TGTGCCAGCAGCCGAGCCTGGGTCGAAGGGAACACTGAAGCTTTCTTT

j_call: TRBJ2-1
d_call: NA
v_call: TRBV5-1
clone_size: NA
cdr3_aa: CASSLFRDTYNEQFF
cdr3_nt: TGCGCCAGCAGCTTATTCCGGGACACCTACAATGAGCAGTTCTTC

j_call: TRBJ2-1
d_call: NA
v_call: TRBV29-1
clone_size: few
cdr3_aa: CSALPPGRVSNNEQFF
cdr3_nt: TGCAGCGCGCTCCCCCCCGGGCGAGTGTCGAACAATGAGCAGTTCTTC

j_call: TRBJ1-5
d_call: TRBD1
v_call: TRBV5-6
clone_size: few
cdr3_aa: CASSFGQAALRQPQHF
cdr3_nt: TGTGCCAGCAGTTTCGGACAGGCGGCCTTACGGCAGCCCCAGCATTTT

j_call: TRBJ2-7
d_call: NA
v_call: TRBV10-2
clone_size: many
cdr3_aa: CASRPGDSYEQYF
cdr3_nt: TGCGCCAGCAGGCCTGGGGACTCCTACGAGCAGTACTTC

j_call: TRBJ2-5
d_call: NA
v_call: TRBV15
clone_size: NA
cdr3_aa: CATSTRETQYF
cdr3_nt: TGTGCCACCAGCACAAGAGAGACCCAGTACTTC

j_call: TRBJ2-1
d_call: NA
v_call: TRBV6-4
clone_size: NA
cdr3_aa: CASSDFGNEQFF
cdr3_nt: TGTGCCAGCAGTGACTTTGGTAATGAGCAGTTCTTC

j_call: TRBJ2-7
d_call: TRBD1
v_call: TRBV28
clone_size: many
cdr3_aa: CASSGGQNYEQYF
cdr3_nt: TGTGCCAGCAGTGGGGGACAGAACTACGAGCAGTACTTC

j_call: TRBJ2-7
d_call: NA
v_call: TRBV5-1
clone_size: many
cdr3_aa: CASSSPLTYEQYF
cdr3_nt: TGCGCCAGCAGCTCACCCCTGACCTACGAGCAGTACTTC

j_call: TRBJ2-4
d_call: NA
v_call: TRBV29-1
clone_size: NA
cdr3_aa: CSAGGPSRNIQYF
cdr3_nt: TGCAGCGCTGGGGGCCCAAGCCGAAACATTCAGTACTTC

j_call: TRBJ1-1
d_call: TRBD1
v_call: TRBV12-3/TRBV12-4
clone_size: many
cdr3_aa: CASSLRGQANTEAFF
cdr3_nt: TGTGCCAGCAGTTTGCGGGGACAGGCGAACACTGAAGCTTTCTTT

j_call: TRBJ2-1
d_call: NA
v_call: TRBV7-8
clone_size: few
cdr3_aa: CASSLAEGIGNEQFF
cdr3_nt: TGTGCCAGCAGCTTAGCGGAGGGAATCGGCAATGAGCAGTTCTTC

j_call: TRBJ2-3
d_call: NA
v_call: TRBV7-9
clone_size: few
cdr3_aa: CASSFGGSADTQYF
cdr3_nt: TGTGCCAGCAGCTTCGGGGGTAGTGCAGATACGCAGTATTTT

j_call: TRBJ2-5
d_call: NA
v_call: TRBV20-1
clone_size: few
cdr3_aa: CSASGPRPETQYF
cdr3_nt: TGCAGTGCAAGTGGGCCTAGGCCGGAGACCCAGTACTTC

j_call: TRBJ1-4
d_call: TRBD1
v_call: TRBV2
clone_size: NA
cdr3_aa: CASSQGGFTNEKLFF
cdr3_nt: TGTGCCAGCAGTCAGGGGGGGTTTACTAATGAAAAACTGTTTTTT

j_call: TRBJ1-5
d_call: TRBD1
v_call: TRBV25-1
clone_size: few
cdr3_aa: CASSEGTVNQPQHF
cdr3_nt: TGTGCCAGCAGTGAGGGGACAGTGAATCAGCCCCAGCATTTT

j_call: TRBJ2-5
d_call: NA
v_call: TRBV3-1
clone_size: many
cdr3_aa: CASSQDFETQYF
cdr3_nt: TGTGCCAGCAGCCAAGACTTCGAGACCCAGTACTTC

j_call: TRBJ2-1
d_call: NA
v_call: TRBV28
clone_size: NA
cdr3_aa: CASNLDRPGHNEQFF
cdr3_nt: TGTGCCAGCAACCTAGACAGGCCGGGACACAATGAGCAGTTCTTC

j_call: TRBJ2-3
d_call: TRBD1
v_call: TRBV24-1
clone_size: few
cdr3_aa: CATSFGQGRTDTQYF
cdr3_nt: TGTGCCACCAGTTTCGGACAGGGGAGGACAGATACGCAGTATTTT

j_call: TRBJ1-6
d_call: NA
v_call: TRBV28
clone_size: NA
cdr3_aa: CASSLDGINSPLHF
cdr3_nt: TGTGCCAGCAGCTTAGACGGGATTAATTCACCCCTCCACTTT

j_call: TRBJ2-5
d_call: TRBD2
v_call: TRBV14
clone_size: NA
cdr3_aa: CASSRGGTETQYF
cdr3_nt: TGTGCCAGCAGCCGCGGGGGGACAGAGACCCAGTACTTC

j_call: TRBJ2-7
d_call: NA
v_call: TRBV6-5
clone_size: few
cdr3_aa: CASSHDPRLPDGHEQYF
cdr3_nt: TGTGCCAGCAGTCACGACCCGCGGCTTCCTGACGGCCACGAGCAGTACTTC

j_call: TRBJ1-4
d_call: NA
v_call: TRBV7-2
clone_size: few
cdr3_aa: CASSPGRGGEKLFF
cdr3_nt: TGTGCCAGCAGCCCCGGTCGGGGGGGTGAAAAACTGTTTTTT

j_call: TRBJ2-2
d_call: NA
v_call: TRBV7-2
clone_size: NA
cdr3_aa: CASTNSRGGMGGELFF
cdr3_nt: TGTGCCAGCACCAACTCCAGGGGAGGTATGGGCGGGGAGCTGTTTTTT

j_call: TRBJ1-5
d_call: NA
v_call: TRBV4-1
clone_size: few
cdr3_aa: CASSQDRQGGGNQPQHF
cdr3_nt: TGCGCCAGCAGCCAAGATCGGCAGGGCGGAGGCAATCAGCCCCAGCATTTT

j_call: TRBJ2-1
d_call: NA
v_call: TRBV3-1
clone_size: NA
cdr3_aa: CASSPPAGLPYNEQFF
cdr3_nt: TGTGCCAGCAGCCCTCCAGCCGGACTTCCCTACAATGAGCAGTTCTTC

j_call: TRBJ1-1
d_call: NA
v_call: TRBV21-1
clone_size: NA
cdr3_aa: CASSKVRGPYEAFF
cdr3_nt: TGTGCCAGCAGCAAAGTTAGGGGTCCCTATGAAGCTTTCTTT

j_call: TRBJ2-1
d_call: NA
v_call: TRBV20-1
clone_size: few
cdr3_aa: CSARGTPNNEQFF
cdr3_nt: TGCAGTGCTAGGGGGACTCCTAACAATGAGCAGTTCTTC

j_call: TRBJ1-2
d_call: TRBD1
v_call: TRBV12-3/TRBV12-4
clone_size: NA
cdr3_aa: CASSQGQARYGYTF
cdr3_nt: TGTGCCAGCAGTCAGGGACAGGCGAGGTATGGCTACACCTTC

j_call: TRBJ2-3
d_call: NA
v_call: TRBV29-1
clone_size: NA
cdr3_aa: CSVLDADTQYF
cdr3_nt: TGCAGCGTTTTGGACGCAGATACGCAGTATTTT

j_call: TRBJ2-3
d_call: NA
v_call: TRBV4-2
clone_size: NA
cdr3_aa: CASSQDPSRGATDTQYF
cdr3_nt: TGTGCCAGCAGCCAAGACCCGTCTCGGGGGGCCACAGATACGCAGTATTTT

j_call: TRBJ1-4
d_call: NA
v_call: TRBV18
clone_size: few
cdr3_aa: CASSVDTRTNEKLFF
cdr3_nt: TGTGCCAGCTCAGTAGACACCCGAACTAATGAAAAACTGTTTTTT

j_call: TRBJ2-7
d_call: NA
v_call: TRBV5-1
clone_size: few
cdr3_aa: CASSTGVSGEQYF
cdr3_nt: TGCGCCAGCAGCACTGGGGTGTCAGGCGAGCAGTACTTC

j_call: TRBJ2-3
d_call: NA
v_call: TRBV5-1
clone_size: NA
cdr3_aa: CASRIEGGTQTQYF
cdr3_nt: TGCGCCAGCAGGATCGAGGGGGGGACGCAGACGCAGTATTTT

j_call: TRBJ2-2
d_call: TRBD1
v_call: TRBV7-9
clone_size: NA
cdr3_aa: CASSQQGIDIGELFF
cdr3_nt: TGTGCCAGCAGCCAACAGGGGATCGACATCGGGGAGCTGTTTTTT

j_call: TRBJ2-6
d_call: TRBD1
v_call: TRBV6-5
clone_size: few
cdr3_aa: CASSYRDRGPGANVLTF
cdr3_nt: TGTGCCAGCAGTTACCGGGACAGGGGGCCTGGGGCCAACGTCCTGACTTTC

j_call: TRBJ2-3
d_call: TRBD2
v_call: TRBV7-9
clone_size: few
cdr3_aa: CASSLASTGGQDTQYF
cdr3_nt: TGTGCCAGCAGCTTAGCCTCGACGGGGGGGCAAGATACGCAGTATTTT

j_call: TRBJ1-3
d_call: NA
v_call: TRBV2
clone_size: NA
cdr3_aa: CASSELEGSNTIYF
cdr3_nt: TGTGCCAGCAGTGAACTTGAGGGAAGCAACACCATATATTTT

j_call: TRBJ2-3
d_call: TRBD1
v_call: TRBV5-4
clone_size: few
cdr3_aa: CASGSGQGSTDTQYF
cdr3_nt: TGTGCCAGCGGTTCGGGACAGGGTAGCACAGATACGCAGTATTTT

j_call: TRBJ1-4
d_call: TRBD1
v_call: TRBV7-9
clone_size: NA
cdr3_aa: CASSAGQGATNEKLFF
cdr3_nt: TGTGCCAGCAGCGCTGGACAGGGAGCAACTAATGAAAAACTGTTTTTT

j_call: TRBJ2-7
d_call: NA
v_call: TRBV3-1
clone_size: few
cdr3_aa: CASSPGIFSYEQYF
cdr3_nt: TGTGCCAGCAGTCCGGGGATATTCTCCTACGAGCAGTACTTC

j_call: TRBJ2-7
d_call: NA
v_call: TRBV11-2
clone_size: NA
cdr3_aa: CASARSGQPSYEQYF
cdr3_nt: TGTGCCAGCGCGCGCTCCGGGCAGCCATCCTACGAGCAGTACTTC

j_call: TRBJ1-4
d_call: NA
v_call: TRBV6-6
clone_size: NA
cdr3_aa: CASSYSTGLQLFF
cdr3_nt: TGTGCCAGCAGTTACTCTACGGGGTTGCAACTGTTTTTT

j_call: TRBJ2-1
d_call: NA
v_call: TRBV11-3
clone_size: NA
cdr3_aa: CASSFTRGNEQFF
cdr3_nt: TGTGCCAGCAGCTTTACACGGGGCAATGAGCAGTTCTTC

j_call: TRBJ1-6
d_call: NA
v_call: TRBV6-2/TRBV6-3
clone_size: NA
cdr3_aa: CASDEETNSPLHF
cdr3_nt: TGTGCCAGCGACGAAGAAACAAATTCACCCCTCCACTTT

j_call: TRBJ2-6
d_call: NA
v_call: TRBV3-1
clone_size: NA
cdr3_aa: CASSQGRISGANVLTF
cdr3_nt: TGTGCCAGCAGCCAGGGAAGAATCTCTGGGGCCAACGTCCTGACTTTC

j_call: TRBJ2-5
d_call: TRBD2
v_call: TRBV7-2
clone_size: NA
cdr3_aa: CASSAIGGGETQYF
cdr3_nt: TGTGCCAGCAGCGCCATTGGGGGGGGGGAGACCCAGTACTTC

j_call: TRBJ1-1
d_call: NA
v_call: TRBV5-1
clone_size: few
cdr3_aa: CASSTRGQGYSNTEAFF
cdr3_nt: TGCGCCAGCAGCACCAGGGGTCAGGGCTACTCGAACACTGAAGCTTTCTTT

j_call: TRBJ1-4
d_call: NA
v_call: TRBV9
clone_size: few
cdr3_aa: CASSETEASNEKLFF
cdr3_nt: TGTGCCAGCAGCGAAACTGAGGCATCTAATGAAAAACTGTTTTTT

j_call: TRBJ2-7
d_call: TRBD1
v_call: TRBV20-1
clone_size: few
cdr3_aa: CSAAPGQGYYEQYF
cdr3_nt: TGCAGTGCCGCGCCGGGACAGGGGTACTACGAGCAGTACTTC

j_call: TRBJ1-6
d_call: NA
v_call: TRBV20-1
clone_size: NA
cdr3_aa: CSARHQSSYNSPLHF
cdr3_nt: TGCAGTGCTAGACACCAGAGCTCCTATAATTCACCCCTCCACTTT

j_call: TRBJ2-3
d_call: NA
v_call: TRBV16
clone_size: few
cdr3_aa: CASSPRGVRTDTQYF
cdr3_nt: TGTGCCAGCAGTCCCCGCGGGGTACGCACAGATACGCAGTATTTT

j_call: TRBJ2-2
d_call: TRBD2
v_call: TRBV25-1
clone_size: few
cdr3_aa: CASSESPHSGGYTGELFF
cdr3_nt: TGTGCCAGCAGTGAATCCCCTCATAGCGGGGGCTACACCGGGGAGCTGTTTTTT

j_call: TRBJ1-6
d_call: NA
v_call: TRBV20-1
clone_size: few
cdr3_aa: CSARLQGEGSPLHF
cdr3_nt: TGCAGTGCTAGATTACAGGGAGAGGGTTCACCCCTCCACTTT

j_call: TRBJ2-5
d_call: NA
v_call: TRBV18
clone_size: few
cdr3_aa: CASSRNRRETQYF
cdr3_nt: TGTGCCAGCTCACGTAACCGGCGGGAGACCCAGTACTTC